A single sample is the source of the 30 T cell receptor beta chains below, sequenced in a study of blood T cell repertoires in COVID-19. Sequenced by immunoSEQ multiplex PCR; TCRdb stores in-frame clones only, minus some. The data contain 200,000 to 250,000 clones, roughly 85% of them singletons. Sequencing used peripheral blood. These receptors all come from a man aged 50 to 59 who had recovered from COVID-19.

This clone came up a few times. V gene TRBV27 combines with J gene TRBJ2-2, with D maybe TRBD2 (5 bases). V was clipped by 2 bases and J by 0 bases, with 10 bases between them. The CDR3 is 16 residues long. Germline values: CDR1 MNHEY, CDR2 SMNVEV (reference sequence). The CDR3 is CASSLVSGTNTGELFF. CDR3 nucleotide sequence: TGTGCCAGCAGTTTAGTCTCGGGAACGAACACCGGGGAGCTGTTTTTT.

This chain connects TRBV10-1 to TRBJ2-4, with TRBD1 identical over 12 bases. The CDR3 has 18 residues. J was trimmed by 1 base and V by 6 bases; bases with no gene match: 10. Germline V gene data show CDR1 as WNHNN and CDR2 as SYGVQD (reference sequence). The chain's CDR3 is CASSPGTGGGTAKNIQYF. The CDR3 DNA is TGCGCCAGCAGCCCCGGGACAGGGGGCGGGACGGCCAAAAACATTCAGTACTTC.

CDR3 coding DNA: TGTGCCAGCAGCACCCTCCCCGGGGGACTAGCGGAACACACAGATACGCAGTATTTT. As protein: CASSTLPGGLAEHTDTQYF. The rearrangement joins TRBV11-2 to TRBJ2-3; 11 bases are shared with TRBD2. CDR1 SGHAT and CDR2 FQNNGV come from the germline V gene. V was pared by 5 bases and J by 2 bases, with 15 bases of the junction left unmatched. The CDR3 sequence is 19 residues long. The whole variable domain, remainder taken from reference TRBV11-2 and TRBJ2-3, is EAGVAQSPRYKIIEKRQSVAFWCNPISGHATLYWYQQILGQGPKLLIQFQNNGVVDDSQLPKDRFSAERLKGVDSTLKIQPAKLEDSAVYLCASSTLPGGLAEHTDTQYFGPGTRLTVL.

The chain has TRBV6-6 and TRBJ1-4; 8 nucleotides align to TRBD1. The junction had 7 bases not matched to a gene; V was cut back by 2 bases and J by 5 bases. Germline CDR1 reads MNHNY; CDR2 reads SVGAGI (reference sequence). The CDR3 has 16 amino acids. In DNA form, the CDR3 reads TGTGCCAGCAGTTACCCCGGCGCAGGGGGCAATGAAAAACTGTTTTTT. This sequence encodes CASSYPGAGGNEKLFF.

In DNA form, the CDR3 reads TGTGCCAGTAGCCTGACTAGCGTAAATACGCAGTATTTT. It specifies CASSLTSVNTQYF. The chain links TRBV19 to TRBJ2-3; TRBD2 agrees at 8 bases. The CDR3 sequence is 13 residues long. V lost 6 bases to trimming and J lost 7 bases; unmatched junction nucleotides: 6. Germline V lookup: CDR1 LNHDA, CDR2 SQIVND (reference sequence). Drawing the rest from reference TRBV19 and TRBJ2-3, the complete variable domain is DGGITQSPKYLFRKEGQNVTLSCEQNLNHDAMYWYRQDPGQGLRLIYYSQIVNDFQKGDIAEGYSVSREKKESFPLTVTSAQKNPTAFYLCASSLTSVNTQYFGPGTRLTVL.

V and J are TRBV30 and TRBJ2-2; 7 nucleotides match TRBD2. V dropped 1 base and J dropped 4; count of bases not matched to a gene: 6. This CDR3 region has 15 residues. The germline CDR1 and CDR2 sequences are GTSNPN and SVGIG (reference sequence). The CDR3 region has the DNA TGTGCCTGGAGTGAGCGGGAAAAGGTCACCGGGGAGCTGTTTTTT. The encoded protein is CAWSEREKVTGELFF.

The sample holds a few counts of this clone. The rearrangement links TRBV4-2 to TRBJ2-7; 10 bases agree with TRBD2. Germline CDR1 LGHNA, CDR2 YNFKEQ. After removal of 0 bases from V and 5 bases from J, the junction contained 4 bases not matched to a gene. There are 15 residues in the CDR3. As DNA, the CDR3 is TGTGCCAGCAGCCAAGAGTCTAGCGGGAGTAACGAGCAGTACTTC. Amino acids: CASSQESSGSNEQYF.

The genes are TRBV11-2 and TRBJ2-5, with 8 positions matching TRBD1. CDR1 is SGHAT and CDR2 is FQNNGV in the germline V gene. The CDR3 is 16 residues long. V lost 5 bases and J lost 1; bases outside the gene matches: 9. The CDR3 DNA is TGTGCCAGCAGCCCACGGACAGGGTCGAGCCAAGAGACCCAGTACTTC. Translation gives CASSPRTGSSQETQYF.

The V call is TRBV4-2, the J call TRBJ1-1, with D possibly TRBD1 on 6 matching bases. This CDR3 region has 15 residues. Germline V gene sequence: CDR1 LGHNA, CDR2 YNFKEQ. V gave up 3 bases and J gave up 5 bases, with 16 bases separating them. CDR3 amino acids: CASSHLQGLGTEAFF. The CDR3 coding sequence is TGTGCCAGCAGCCACCTGCAGGGGTTGGGTACTGAAGCTTTCTTT.

The chain uses TRBV28 and TRBJ1-4; D is unclear. The CDR3 totals 15 residues. V lost 1 base and J lost 0, with 6 bases in between. Germline V lookup: CDR1 MDHEN, CDR2 SYDVKM. The CDR3: CASSLSPSTNEKLFF. For the CDR3, the DNA is TGTGCCAGCAGTTTATCCCCTTCAACTAATGAAAAACTGTTTTTT.

The CDR3 region has the DNA TGTGCCAGTAGGTTCAGGGTTTGGGGCAATCAGCCCCAGCATTTT. Its translation is CASRFRVWGNQPQHF. The chain couples TRBV19 to TRBJ1-5; perhaps TRBD1 as D (5 bases). This CDR3 is 15 amino acids long. Per germline, CDR1 LNHDA and CDR2 SQIVND (reference sequence). Trimming removed 6 bases from V and 2 bases from J, with 14 bases in between.

The chain couples TRBV2 to TRBJ2-7; TRBD2 matches 7 bases. The CDR3 sequence is 14 residues long. Germline assignment: CDR1 SNHLY and CDR2 FYNNEI. The J segment lost 0 bases and the V segment lost 3 bases, leaving 2 bases of the junction unmatched. CDR3 nucleotide sequence: TGTGCCAGCAGTGAGGGCGGGAGCTCCTACGAGCAGTACTTC. Protein: CASSEGGSSYEQYF.

The chain carries TRBV7-8 and TRBJ2-7; D possibly corresponds to TRBD2 (7 bases). Germline loops: CDR1 SGHVS, CDR2 FQNEAQ. V was pared by 6 bases and J by 0 bases, with 15 bases between. The CDR3 extends over 15 amino acids. As DNA, the CDR3 is TGTGCCAGCAGGGCGGGGGCGACGAGCTCCTACGAGCAGTACTTC. It translates to CASRAGATSSYEQYF.

The chain employs TRBV7-2 and TRBJ2-7; 9 bases are shared with TRBD2. The trim removed 5 bases at V and 7 bases at J, leaving 15 bases unmatched. Germline V gives CDR1 SGHTA, CDR2 FQGNSA. The CDR3 loop spans 16 amino acids. The CDR3 loop reads CASSQRSRTSVLEQYF. In DNA, the CDR3 is TGTGCCAGCAGCCAAAGATCCCGGACTAGCGTTTTGGAGCAGTACTTC.

V and J are TRBV19 and TRBJ2-7, with 8 bases that match TRBD2. V dropped 2 bases and J dropped 1; count of bases not matched to a gene: 4. CDR1 and CDR2 (germline): LNHDA, SQIVND (reference sequence). This CDR3 contains 15 residues. CDR3 sequence (DNA): TGTGCCAGTAGTATAACGCTAGCGGGTTCCTACGAGCAGTACTTC. It specifies CASSITLAGSYEQYF.

This chain uses TRBV19 with TRBJ2-1; 7 nucleotides line up with TRBD2. The CDR3 totals 17 residues. From germline, CDR1 is LNHDA and CDR2 SQIVND (reference sequence). V lost 7 bases and J lost 9; bases outside the gene matches: 21. CDR3 residues: CASTSWGGTMAVGEQFF. In nucleotides, the CDR3 is TGTGCCAGTACCTCGTGGGGAGGGACTATGGCGGTCGGTGAGCAGTTCTTC.

The V gene is TRBV18, the J gene TRBJ2-5, with 9 nucleotides matching TRBD2. Germline assignment: CDR1 KGHSH and CDR2 LQKENI. The CDR3 contains 14 residues. V shed 6 bases, J shed 1 base, and the junction held 3 bases outside the gene matches. CDR3 sequence reads: CASSRLAAQETQYF. The CDR3 DNA is TGTGCCAGCTCTCGACTAGCGGCCCAAGAGACCCAGTACTTC.

This chain links TRBV3-1 (or the pseudogene TRBV3-2) with TRBJ2-7, with 10 bases matching TRBD2. V gave up 2 bases and J gave up 1 base; unmatched junction bases: 5. Germline CDR1 reads LGHDT; CDR2 reads YNNKEL (reference sequence). CDR3 size: 16 residues. The CDR3 region is CASSQISGRASYEQYF. The CDR3 bases are TGTGCCAGCAGCCAAATCAGCGGGAGGGCGTCCTACGAGCAGTACTTC.

The chain recombines TRBV7-2 with TRBJ2-3; D ambiguous. This CDR3 spans 15 amino acids. Trimming left V 2 bases short and J 6 bases short, with 15 bases between. CDR1 SGHTA and CDR2 FQGNSA come from the germline V gene. This chain's CDR3 is CASSLSQDVADTQYF. The CDR3 region has the DNA TGTGCCAGCAGCTTATCCCAGGATGTGGCTGATACGCAGTATTTT.

This clone was observed a single time. J is TRBJ2-7 and V is TRBV3-1 (or the pseudogene TRBV3-2), with TRBD2 matching over 9 bases. J gave up 9 bases and V 4 bases, and 13 bases lay outside the gene matches. Germline lookup yields CDR1 LGHDT and CDR2 YNNKEL (reference sequence). The CDR3 contains 15 residues. DNA of the CDR3: TGTGCCAGCAGCCCAACAATCGGGCTAGCGGGATGGCAGTACTTC. It is translated as CASSPTIGLAGWQYF.

This clone was seen a single time. The chain employs TRBV21-1 and TRBJ2-5; the table gives TRBD1 as D, unverified against the DNA. TRBV21-1 is recorded as a pseudogene. The CDR3 covers 16 residues. CDR3 residues: CASSPLDRGGKETQYF. CDR3 sequence (DNA): TGTGCCAGCAGCCCTTTGGACAGGGGCGGAAAAGAGACCCAGTACTTC.

V gene TRBV18 combines with J gene TRBJ2-3; TRBD1 matches at 9 bases. The J segment lost 1 base and the V segment lost 6 bases, leaving 8 bases of the junction unmatched. This CDR3 comprises 16 residues. Per germline, CDR1 KGHSH and CDR2 LQKENI. The CDR3 reads CASSAGQGRGTDTQYF. CDR3 in DNA: TGTGCCAGCTCTGCTGGACAGGGGAGAGGCACAGATACGCAGTATTTT.

This clone was recorded only once. The V call is TRBV15, the J call TRBJ2-7; tentatively, D is TRBD2 (6 bases). The germline gives CDR1 LNHNV, CDR2 YYDKDF (reference sequence). Between the trimmed V and J ends, which lost 0 bases and 7 bases, there was a span of 16 bases. This CDR3 is 15 amino acids long. The CDR3 DNA is TGTGCCACCAGCAGAGAAATTGCGGGACCGTGGGAGCAGTACTTC. Amino acid sequence: CATSREIAGPWEQYF. Full variable domain (remainder filled in from reference TRBV15 and TRBJ2-7): DAMVIQNPRYQVTQFGKPVTLSCSQTLNHNVMYWYQQKSSQAPKLLFHYYDKDFNNEADTPDNFQSRRPNTSFCFLDIRSPGLGDTAMYLCATSREIAGPWEQYFGPGTRLTVT.

The gene calls are TRBV5-1 and TRBJ2-7; 7 nucleotides line up with TRBD1. The junction had 11 bases not matched to a gene; V was cut back by 4 bases and J by 4 bases. CDR3 length: 15 amino acids. The germline V gene encodes CDR1 SGHRS and CDR2 YFSETQ. DNA for the CDR3: TGCGCCAGCAGCCCCGGACAGGAACCCTTTTACGAGCAGTACTTC. Translation: CASSPGQEPFYEQYF. Complete variable domain (other parts from reference TRBV5-1 and TRBJ2-7): KAGVTQTPRYLIKTRGQQVTLSCSPISGHRSVSWYQQTPGQGLQFLFEYFSETQRNKGNFPGRFSGRQFSNSRSEMNVSTLELGDSALYLCASSPGQEPFYEQYFGPGTRLTVT.

The J gene is TRBJ2-2, the V gene TRBV7-2; TRBD2 might be the D (5 bases). With 5 bases removed from V and 2 bases from J, the gap between germline ends came to 12 bases. Germline CDR1 SGHTA, CDR2 FQGNSA. The CDR3 is 15 amino acids. As DNA, the CDR3 is TGTGCCAGCAGCCCCGACTACCTCAACACCGGGGAGCTGTTTTTT. Its protein is CASSPDYLNTGELFF.

The rearrangement links TRBV18 to TRBJ2-7; 11 nucleotides line up with TRBD2. The CDR3 extends over 14 amino acids. With 2 bases clipped from V and 7 bases from J, the junction kept 4 bases outside the gene matches. Germline V CDR1 and CDR2: KGHSH, LQKENI. DNA for the CDR3: TGTGCCAGCTCACCAGGGACTAGCGGCGGGGAGCAGTACTTC. This gives the protein CASSPGTSGGEQYF.

The chain recombines TRBV5-5 with TRBJ1-1; the match to TRBD1 covers 7 bases. Germline values: CDR1 SGHKS, CDR2 YYEKEE (reference sequence). CDR3 size: 15 residues. V gave up 0 bases and J gave up 0 bases; unmatched junction bases: 2. DNA of the CDR3: TGTGCCAGCAGCTTGGCCGGACAGGTGAACACTGAAGCTTTCTTT. This codes for CASSLAGQVNTEAFF.

The chain combines TRBV6-1 with TRBJ1-2, with TRBD1 identical over 8 bases. V was pared by 4 bases and J by 2 bases, with 9 bases of the junction left unmatched. Germline loops: CDR1 MNHNS, CDR2 SASEGT. This CDR3 contains 16 residues. The CDR3 bases are TGTGCCAGCAGTGTGGCAGGGGGCGGTAGAAACTATGGCTACACCTTC. It translates to CASSVAGGGRNYGYTF.

This clone was seen just once. Distinct nucleotide sequences in the sample also encode this CDR3. V is TRBV7-9 and J is TRBJ2-5, with 8 bases aligning to TRBD1. The trim removed 1 base at V and 4 bases at J, leaving 2 bases unmatched. Germline-derived CDR1 and CDR2 are SEHNR and FQNEAQ (reference sequence). The CDR3 loop spans 14 amino acids. This CDR3 reads CASSLGTGGETQYF. CDR3 sequence (DNA): TGTGCCAGCAGCTTAGGCACAGGGGGAGAGACCCAGTACTTC.

The chain has TRBV10-2 and TRBJ1-5; D may be TRBD1 (6 bases). The germline gives CDR1 WSHSY, CDR2 SAAADI. The CDR3 is 15 amino acids. Trimming cost V 2 bases and J 7 bases, with 15 bases left between them. CDR3 in DNA: TGCGCCAGCAGTGAGGAGGGGACACCGATACAGCCCCAGCATTTT. It codes for CASSEEGTPIQPQHF.